This T cell receptor (beta chain) was recovered during a study of T-cell memory formation after mild COVID-19 (dated by TCRdb to the early 2020s). As for the study more broadly: Most TCR sequence clusters were specific to one of the two donors. In a couple of donors, T-cell clones that expanded and contracted after mild COVID-19 were tracked by sequencing TCRalpha and TCRbeta repertoires over time. Two young, previously healthy adult volunteers, one female and one male, were included in the cohort. General study outcomes and caveats: Clones contracting from day 15 to 85 had balanced CD4/CD8 phenotypes, while a second wave expanding from day 15 to 37 was biased towards CD4+. Some responding clones were found in pre-infection memory, which suggests that pre-existing cross-reactive memory T cells took part in the SARS-CoV-2 response. Only a couple of mild cases were covered in the study, and larger cohorts including severe cases with pre-infection samples were considered necessary. Contracting CD4+ clones were located mainly in the CM and EM memory subsets, whereas CD8+ clones were found to be enriched in EMRA. SARS-CoV-2 specificity of the second-wave clones peaking on day 37 was not confirmed.

Ficoll-Paque density gradient centrifugation was the method used to isolate PBMCs. V is clipped by 1 base and J by 4 bases, and the sequence between their germline boundaries is 12 bases long. Taken from cysteine to phenylalanine, the CDR3 has 15 residues. The entry retains the CDR3 DNA only, 45 bases that are in frame from base 1. Looking up the germline V gene yields CDR1 SGHRS and CDR2 YFSETQ. TCRdb lists the instrument as Illumina NovaSeq 6000. TCRalpha and TCRbeta cDNA libraries were built by 5'RACE with constant-segment primers, adding sample barcodes and unique molecular identifiers. RNA was extracted from every sample with Trizol reagent. The libraries were amplified in two PCR steps, and the second step added a second sample barcode and Illumina TruSeq adapters. Libraries were sequenced on an Illumina NovaSeq with 2 x 150 bp paired-end reads. Under the source paper's analysis protocol: Reads were demultiplexed and collapsed into UMI-guided consensus sequences with migec v1.2.7. With mixcr v2.1.11, UMI consensuses were aligned to TRA and TRB V and J templates and assembled into clonotypes. Expanded or contracted clonotypes were those called significant by both edgeR and NoisET, with noise models trained on biological replicates. For edgeR calls, a false discovery rate-adjusted p below 0.01 and a log2 fold-change threshold of 1 were applied. As an exploratory analysis of dynamics, max-normalized trajectories of the 1000 most abundant clonotypes were examined with PCA combined with hierarchical clustering. The CD4 or CD8 phenotype of responding clones was assigned using the separately sequenced CD4+ and CD8+ repertoires. TCRdb reran the public reads through fastp at Q25 and MiXCR, keeping productive beta chains. Each CDR3 protein appears once, grouped with its most common genes and DNA. These V and J calls originate from TCRdb's pipeline instead of the authors' own analysis. The sample records about 420,000 distinct CDR3 sequences, about a quarter of which are singletons. The biggest ten clones account for around 13% of the sample.

This clonotype came up many times. The target of this receptor is not known. No base-level quality is on record; no much larger clone is a single base apart. Material for sequencing was PBMCs or a T cell subset sorted from them (not recorded which). The rearrangement combines TRBV5-1 with TRBJ2-1, and TRBD2 may be the D gene, going by 5 matching bases. This sequence originates from an adult woman who had mild COVID-19 (a few samples of this study predate the infection). The sample titles of this study are shuffled in the database, so cell type and time point are left out; the donor was told from shared clones. CDR3 loop: CASSLYAEGYNEQFF. The nucleotide sequence is TGCGCCAGCAGCTTGTACGCCGAGGGTTACAATGAGCAGTTCTTC.